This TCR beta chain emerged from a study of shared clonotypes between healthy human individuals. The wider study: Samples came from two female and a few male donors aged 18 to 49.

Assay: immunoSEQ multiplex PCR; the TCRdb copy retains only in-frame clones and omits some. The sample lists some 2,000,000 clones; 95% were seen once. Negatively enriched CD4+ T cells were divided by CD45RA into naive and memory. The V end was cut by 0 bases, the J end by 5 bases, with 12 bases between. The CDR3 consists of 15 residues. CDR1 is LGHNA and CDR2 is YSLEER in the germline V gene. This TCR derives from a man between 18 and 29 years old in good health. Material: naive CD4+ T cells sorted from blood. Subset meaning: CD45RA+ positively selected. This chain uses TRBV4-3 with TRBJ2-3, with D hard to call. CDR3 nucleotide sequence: TGCGCCAGCAGCCAAGATTATCCGGGCCAAGATACGCAGTATTTT. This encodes CASSQDYPGQDTQYF.